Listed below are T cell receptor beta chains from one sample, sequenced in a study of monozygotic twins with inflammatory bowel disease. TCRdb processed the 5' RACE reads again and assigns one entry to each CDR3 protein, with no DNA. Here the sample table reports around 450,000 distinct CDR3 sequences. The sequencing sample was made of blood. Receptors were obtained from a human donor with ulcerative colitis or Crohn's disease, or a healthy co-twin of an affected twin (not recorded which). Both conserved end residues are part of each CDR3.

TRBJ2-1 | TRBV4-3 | CASSQGRGLAGNNEQFF
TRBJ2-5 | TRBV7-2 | CASSLLFTQYF
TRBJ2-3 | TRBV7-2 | CASSAGPGLGALDTQYF
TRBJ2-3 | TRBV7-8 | CASSLMLAGGGGDTQYF
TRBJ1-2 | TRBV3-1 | CASSQGGFASGYTF
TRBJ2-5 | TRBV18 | CASSPVSSGKETQYF
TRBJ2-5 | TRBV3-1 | CASSQGPGTGETQYF
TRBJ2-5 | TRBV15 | CATSRGGVGETQYF
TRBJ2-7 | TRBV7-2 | CASSLLGEAGGPREQYF
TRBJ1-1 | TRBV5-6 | CASSLLRLTEAFF